This T cell receptor beta chain was captured in a study of human T cells and chemical hapten exposure (dated by TCRdb to the early 2020s). Study-level background: Libraries were combined into a pool for sequencing, and differences in TCR yield between samples came mainly from small differences in library volumes within the pool. In alopecia patients, the study followed how the peripheral blood TCR repertoire changed in vivo over primary and secondary sensitization to diphenylcyclopropenone (DPC), a hapten. Both TCR alpha and TCR beta chains were sequenced from each blood RNA sample.

The CDR3 contains 12 residues, cysteine and phenylalanine counted. The only DNA kept is the CDR3, 36 bases in frame from the first base. CDR1 SEHNR and CDR2 FQNEAQ were looked up in the germline V gene (reference sequence). The junction carries 11 bases between V and J, which are trimmed by 11 bases and 1 base respectively. This clonotype was found many times. Its specific antigen is unknown. The record has no base qualities; no much larger clone is one base away. Library preparation employed RACE. Reads for this sample came from a NextSeq 500. During library preparation, unique molecular identifiers were attached to individual cDNA molecules so that TCRs could be counted quantitatively and reproducibly. As for the authors' bioinformatics: The median number of TCRs per sample was approximately 98,000, ranging from roughly 23,224 to 700,000. The Decombinator software suite was used to annotate the V, J and CDR3 of the TCR reads. To make PS versus PT1 abundance plots, every sample was subsampled to the same number of TCRs (28,000). Expanded TCRs were defined as absent before sensitization and observed at least eight times at the 2-week time point. In-frame beta chains were kept once TCRdb had trimmed the public reads at Q25 with fastp and called clones with MiXCR. Identical CDR3 proteins give one entry, which carries the most common genes and DNA. TCRdb, not the authors, supplied the V and J calls. The sample contains more than 60,000 distinct CDR3 sequences, approximately 8.6% of them found a single time. The ten largest make up approximately 1.4% of the sample.

The meaning of the sample's time point label: healthy volunteer bleed at 6 weeks. Total RNA was extracted from unfractionated whole blood collected in Tempus Blood RNA tubes. Roughly five healthy volunteers acted as controls for TCR sequencing and had blood drawn at day 0, 2 weeks and 6 weeks. Study-wide findings and limitations: DPC sensitization did not change how many TCRs were above 1 in 1000 frequency, and no evidence was found of alterations in global repertoire structure. After repeated subsampling, changes were observed in the strength of the expansion versus patch-test correlation and in the threshold at which the correlation became significant.

The chain was built from TRBV7-9 and TRBJ1-2; TRBD1 might be the D gene, on 5 matching bases. Source material: whole blood. The clonotype comes from a male donor in good health. Some clones in this sample may be carry-over from other donors' samples. In nucleotide form, the sequence is TGTGCCGGCGGGGCGGATAACTATGGCTACACCTTC. Its protein product is CAGGADNYGYTF.